This T cell receptor beta chain is drawn from a study of PD-1 blockade in classical Hodgkin lymphoma. The overall study: A 3 mg/kg intravenous dose of nivolumab was received by patients every 2 weeks. The study, taken as a whole, reports: Relapsed/refractory patients reportedly had the lowest baseline TCR diversity, below newly diagnosed patients, who were below healthy donors.

Unmatched junction bases numbered 9, after V lost 2 bases and J lost 5 bases. The CDR3 has 16 residues. Germline loops: CDR1 ENHRY, CDR2 SYGVKD. Every patient had relapsed following autologous stem cell transplantation, and cohorts differed in brentuximab vedotin exposure. Remarks on this clone: The antigen is not known.

Clones were read by immunoSEQ multiplex PCR, and TCRdb kept only the in-frame ones, dropping some. The sample shows 70,000 to 80,000 clones, about 92% of them seen only once. The sequences come from peripheral blood mononuclear cells (PBMCs), collected at baseline. The TCR originated in a human donor with classical Hodgkin lymphoma. The gene calls are TRBV10-3 and TRBJ2-1, with 7 bases identical to TRBD1. CDR3 nucleotide sequence: TGTGCCATCAGTGAGGTCGGGGACAGAGCAGACAATGAGCAGTTCTTC. Translation gives CAISEVGDRADNEQFF.